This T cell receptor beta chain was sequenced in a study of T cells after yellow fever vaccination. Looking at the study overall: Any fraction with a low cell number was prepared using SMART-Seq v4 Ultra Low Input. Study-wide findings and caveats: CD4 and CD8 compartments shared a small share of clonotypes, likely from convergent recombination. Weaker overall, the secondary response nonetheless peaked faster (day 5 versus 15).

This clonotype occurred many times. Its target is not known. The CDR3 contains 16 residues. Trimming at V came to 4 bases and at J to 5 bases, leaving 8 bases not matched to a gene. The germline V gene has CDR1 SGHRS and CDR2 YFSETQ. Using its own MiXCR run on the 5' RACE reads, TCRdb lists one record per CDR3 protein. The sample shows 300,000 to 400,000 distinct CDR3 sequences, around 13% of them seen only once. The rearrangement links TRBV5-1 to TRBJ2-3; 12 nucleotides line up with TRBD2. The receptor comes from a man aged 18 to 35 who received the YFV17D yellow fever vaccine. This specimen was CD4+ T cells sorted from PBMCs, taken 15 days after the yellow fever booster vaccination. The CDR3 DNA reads TGCGCCAGCAGCCCGCAGCCTAGCGGGGGGGGAGATACGCAGTATTTT. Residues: CASSPQPSGGGDTQYF. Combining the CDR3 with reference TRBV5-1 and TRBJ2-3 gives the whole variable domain KAGVTQTPRYLIKTRGQQVTLSCSPISGHRSVSWYQQTPGQGLQFLFEYFSETQRNKGNFPGRFSGRQFSNSRSEMNVSTLELGDSALYLCASSPQPSGGGDTQYFGPGTRLTVL.